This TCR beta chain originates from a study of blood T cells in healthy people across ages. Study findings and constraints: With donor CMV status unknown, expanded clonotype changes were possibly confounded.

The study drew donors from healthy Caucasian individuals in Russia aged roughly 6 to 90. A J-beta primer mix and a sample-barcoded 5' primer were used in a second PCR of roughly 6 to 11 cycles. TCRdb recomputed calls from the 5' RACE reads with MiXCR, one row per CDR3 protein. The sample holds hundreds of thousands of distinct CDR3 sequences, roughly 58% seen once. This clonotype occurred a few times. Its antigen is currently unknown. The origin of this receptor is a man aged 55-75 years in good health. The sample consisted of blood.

CDR3 sequence: CASGGGRGAEAFF. In DNA, the CDR3 is TGTGCCAGCGGGGGGGGGCGCGGCGCTGAAGCTTTCTTT. This rearrangement joins TRBV27 to TRBJ1-1, with D possibly matching TRBD1 (6 bases). Germline CDR1 reads MNHEY; CDR2 reads SMNVEV (reference sequence). Trimming stripped 8 bases from V and 6 bases from J, with 16 bases between. The CDR3 runs 13 residues.